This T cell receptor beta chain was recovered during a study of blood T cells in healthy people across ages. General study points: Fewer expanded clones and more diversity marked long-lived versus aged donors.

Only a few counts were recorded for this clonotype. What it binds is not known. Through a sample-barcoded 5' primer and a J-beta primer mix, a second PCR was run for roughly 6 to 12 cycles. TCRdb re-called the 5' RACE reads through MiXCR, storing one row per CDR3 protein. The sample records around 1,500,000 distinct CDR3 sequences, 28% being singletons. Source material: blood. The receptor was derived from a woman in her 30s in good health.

The CDR3 here is CASSLWQGRAFF. CDR3 coding DNA: TGTGCCAGCAGCTTATGGCAGGGAAGAGCTTTCTTT. The chain links TRBV7-2 to TRBJ1-1; a possible D gene is TRBD1 (5 bases). From germline, CDR1 is SGHTA and CDR2 FQGNSA. V was cut by 2 bases and J by 10 bases, with 11 bases left in between. This CDR3 is 12 amino acids long.